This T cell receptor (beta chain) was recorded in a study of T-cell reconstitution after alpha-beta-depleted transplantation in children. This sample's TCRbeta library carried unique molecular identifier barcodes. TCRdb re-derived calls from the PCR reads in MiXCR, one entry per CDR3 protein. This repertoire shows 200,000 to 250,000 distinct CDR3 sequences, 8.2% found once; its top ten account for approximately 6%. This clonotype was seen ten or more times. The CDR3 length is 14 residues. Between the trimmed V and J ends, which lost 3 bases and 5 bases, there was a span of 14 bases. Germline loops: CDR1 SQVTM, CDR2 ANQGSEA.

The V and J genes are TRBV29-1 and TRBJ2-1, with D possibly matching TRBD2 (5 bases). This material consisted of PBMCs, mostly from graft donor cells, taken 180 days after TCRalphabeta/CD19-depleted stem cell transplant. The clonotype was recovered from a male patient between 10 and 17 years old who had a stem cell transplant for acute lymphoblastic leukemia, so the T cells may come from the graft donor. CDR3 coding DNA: TGCAGCGTTGAGCTGCCGGACTGGAACAATGAGCAGTTCTTC. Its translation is CSVELPDWNNEQFF.